This TCR beta chain emerged from a study of early T cells in non-severe SARS-CoV-2 infection. V lost 1 base, J lost 14 bases, and 16 bases lay in between. CDR1 is LGHNA, CDR2 YNFKEQ, per germline. The CDR3 length is 13 residues. This clonotype occurred a few times. Individual cDNA molecules were tagged with unique molecular identifiers, the study reported. TCRdb analysed the 5' RACE reads with MiXCR anew, one entry per CDR3 protein. Here the sample spans 63,000 or so distinct CDR3 sequences, about 10% being singletons. The TCR comes from an adult who was a healthcare worker with PCR-confirmed SARS-CoV-2 infection or an uninfected control (not recorded which). The rearrangement uses TRBV4-2 and TRBJ2-3; tentative D call: TRBD2 (5 bases). The sequencing sample was made of whole blood. CDR3 protein: CASSQVPGYLAYF. CDR3 DNA: TGTGCCAGCAGCCAAGTTCCGGGGTATTTGGCGTATTTT.